This T cell receptor beta chain was recovered during a study of blood T cell repertoires in COVID-19. Participant age was roughly 18 to 89 years, and participants resided in roughly 25 US areas. Clones were sequenced by immunoSEQ multiplex PCR, and TCRdb holds only the in-frame ones, with some missing. The top ten hold 8% to 9.5% of the sample, which has 490,000 or so clones, 88% seen once. The CDR3 consists of 15 residues. The V end lost 3 bases, the J end lost 5 bases, and 11 bases lay between the germline ends. Germline assignment: CDR1 LNHDA and CDR2 SQIVND (reference sequence). This TCR was sampled from a woman aged 55-69 years who had recovered from COVID-19. The rearrangement links TRBV19 to TRBJ1-6, with D unclear. The sample consisted of PBMCs or T cells enriched from blood (not recorded which). Written as DNA, the CDR3 is TGTGCCAGTAGTATGGGCAGTGCCCATAATTCACCCCTCCACTTT. As protein: CASSMGSAHNSPLHF.